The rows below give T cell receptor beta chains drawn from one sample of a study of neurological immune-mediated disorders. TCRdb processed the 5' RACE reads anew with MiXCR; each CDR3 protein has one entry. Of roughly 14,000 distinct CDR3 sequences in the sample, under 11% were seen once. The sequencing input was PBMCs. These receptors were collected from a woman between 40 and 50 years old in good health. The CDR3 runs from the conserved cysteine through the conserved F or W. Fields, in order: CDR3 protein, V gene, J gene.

CASSFSAGGPVETQYF,TRBV5-1,TRBJ2-5
CASSPVWTSMGETQYF,TRBV18,TRBJ2-5
CASSHRPMGTGRLFF,TRBV14,TRBJ1-4
CASSVGVGWEQYF,TRBV9,TRBJ2-7
CASNPSGGNYGYTF,TRBV14,TRBJ1-2
CASSLRENTEAFF,TRBV27,TRBJ1-1
CATSGESGLLRFQGGNTIYF,TRBV15,TRBJ1-3
CSARGTSSYEQYF,TRBV20-1,TRBJ2-7
CAIIGGPGDEQFF,TRBV10-3,TRBJ2-1
CASSLVGLSTDTQYF,TRBV7-2,TRBJ2-3
CASSQAGSETQYF,TRBV7-3,TRBJ2-5
CASSLARATYNEQFF,TRBV7-7,TRBJ2-1
CASSPGQSTGNTIYF,TRBV9,TRBJ1-3
CASSQEPATGELFF,TRBV4-2,TRBJ2-2
CASRPLGGLWTEAFF,TRBV5-1,TRBJ1-1
CSARDLRAGTTDTQYF,TRBV20-1,TRBJ2-3
CASNVRASYNEQFF,TRBV6-6,TRBJ2-1
CASSPPEQGNQETQYF,TRBV4-1,TRBJ2-5
CSARSLGDRQETQYF,TRBV20-1,TRBJ2-5
CASSFMHTKETQYF,TRBV5-1,TRBJ2-5
CASSLDGQEAFF,TRBV5-1,TRBJ1-1
CMMHGPLGQETQYF,TRBV20-1,TRBJ2-5
CASSHRLRETDTQYF,TRBV5-1,TRBJ2-3
CASSPLAGRSYNEQFF,TRBV28,TRBJ2-1
CASSVLTTGELFF,TRBV9,TRBJ2-2
CASSLAGEYGYTF,TRBV5-1,TRBJ1-2
CAPTGTANYGYTF,TRBV20-1,TRBJ1-2
CASSDSGSYNEQFF,TRBV25-1,TRBJ2-1
CASSQLHRWPADATDTQYF,TRBV4-1,TRBJ2-3
CASSSGGILETQYF,TRBV28,TRBJ2-5
CASSRTGQGFTDTQYF,TRBV6-1,TRBJ2-3
CSARPAAGGTDTQYF,TRBV20-1,TRBJ2-3
CASRPLAGRYEQYF,TRBV6-1,TRBJ2-7
CASSVGGIAGAYEQYF,TRBV9,TRBJ2-7
CASRYGGGQFYNEQFF,TRBV7-8,TRBJ2-1
CASSQIASSYNEQFF,TRBV25-1,TRBJ2-1
CASSLADGLDYEQYF,TRBV5-1,TRBJ2-7
CASRPETGSSYEQYF,TRBV3-1,TRBJ2-7
CASSPVGGSLANTGELFF,TRBV12-3/TRBV12-4,TRBJ2-2
CASGLFAEWGTGRWETQYF,TRBV12-5,TRBJ2-5
CASSGSSGETQYF,TRBV12-3/TRBV12-4,TRBJ2-5